The clone carrying this T cell receptor beta chain was detected a few times. The antigen is not known. This specimen belongs to a study of blood T cells in healthy people across ages. CDR1 and CDR2 from the germline V gene are ENHRY and SYGVKD. This CDR3 comprises 14 residues. V lost 4 bases and J 1 base, leaving 10 bases between the germline ends. Primed by a sample-barcoded 5' primer and a J-beta primer mix, a second PCR proceeded for 7 to 11 cycles. MiXCR, applied by TCRdb to the 5' RACE reads, yields one record per CDR3 protein. The sample includes under 950,000 distinct CDR3 sequences, 20% to 25% seen only once; the top ten take less than 25%. Findings of the study overall: TCR beta diversity tracked closely with naive T cell percentage. When one million T cells were used, diversity estimates were thought to be underestimates. With age, beta diversity per million T cells declined roughly linearly, significantly by over 35. Unsorted PBMC input precluded a conclusive naive versus antigen-experienced comparison.

Material for sequencing was blood. This chain uses TRBV10-3 with TRBJ1-1; D is ambiguous. This TCR came from a man aged 70-80 years in good health. CDR3 coding DNA: TGTGCCATCAGTGTTACCGGCCCGAACACTGAAGCTTTCTTT. The encoded protein is CAISVTGPNTEAFF.